What follows are 5 T cell receptor beta chains derived from one specimen sequenced in a study of CD8+ T cells in alopecia areata. cDNA prepared by RNA extraction and subsequent reverse transcription served as the template for sequencing. Profiling relied on immunoSEQ multiplex PCR, and the TCRdb table lists in-frame clones only, not all of them. The sample contains 150,000 or so clones, about 50% of which appear only once. Sequences were derived from CD8+ T cells sorted from blood, sampled at week 0. These receptors were obtained from a human donor with alopecia areata.

This clone was picked up many times. This sequence joins TRBV7-9 and TRBJ2-3, with 8 bases that match TRBD1. CDR3 length: 16 residues. V shed 0 bases, J shed 4 bases, and the junction held 6 bases outside the gene matches. Looked up from germline, CDR1 is SEHNR and CDR2 is FQNEAQ (reference sequence). The DNA of the CDR3 is TGTGCCAGCAGCTTAGCCCATACAGGGGGTGCAGATACGCAGTATTTT. As protein: CASSLAHTGGADTQYF.

The V call is TRBV7-3, the J call TRBJ2-1, with TRBD2 matching over 7 bases. The CDR3 length is 16 residues. Germline-derived CDR1 and CDR2 are SGHTA and FQGTGA. V trimming: 5 bases; J trimming: 0 bases; junction bases outside the gene matches: 7. Written as DNA, the CDR3 is TGTGCCAGCAGCCGTGGCCTAGCGGCCTCCTACAATGAGCAGTTCTTC. Its protein product is CASSRGLAASYNEQFF.

The CDR3 here is CASSVQGTGYGYTF. In DNA form, the CDR3 reads TGTGCCAGCAGCGTACAGGGAACGGGCTATGGCTACACCTTC. The V and J genes are TRBV7-9 and TRBJ1-2, with D maybe TRBD1 (6 bases). Trimming took off 5 bases at V and 4 bases at J, with 14 bases between the two ends. Germline V gives CDR1 SEHNR, CDR2 FQNEAQ (reference sequence). This CDR3 is built from 14 residues.

The chain links TRBV2 to TRBJ2-1, with D hard to call. Germline V gene lookup returns CDR1 SNHLY and CDR2 FYNNEI. V was cut by 6 bases and J by 6 bases, with 12 bases left in between. The CDR3 loop spans 13 amino acids. CDR3 protein: CASRGPQGNEQFF. In DNA, the CDR3 is TGTGCCAGCAGGGGTCCTCAAGGCAATGAGCAGTTCTTC.

This clone was counted between two and nine times. The J gene is TRBJ1-2, the V gene TRBV9; 7 bases match TRBD1. The CDR3 extends over 13 amino acids. Germline V gene lookup returns CDR1 SGDLS and CDR2 YYNGEE. V was clipped by 3 bases and J by 5 bases; unmatched bases: 4. CDR3 in amino acids: CASSGGQTYGYTF. The CDR3 coding sequence is TGTGCCAGCAGCGGGGGACAGACGTATGGCTACACCTTC.